Presented here are 20 T cell receptor beta chains from one specimen sequenced in a study of T cell repertoires in cytomegalovirus infection (dated by TCRdb to about 2019). The instrument was an Illumina HiSeq 1500. TCRdb trimmed public reads at Q25 via fastp, called clones via MiXCR and kept in-frame beta chains. Each CDR3 protein gets just one entry, which takes the most common genes and DNA from the rows behind it. This sample gives roughly 800,000 distinct CDR3 sequences in total; about 28% of them show up just once. Of the sample, 13% is held by the ten largest clones. Reading the label with the study, this specimen's treatment or condition is: in vitro stimulation with specific CMV peptide epitopes to enrich CMV-specific T cells. No antigen is known for these receptors. Specimen: cultured CD8+ T cells from PBMCs, collected from culture after CMV antigen stimulation. These receptors came from a human donor in good health (CMV status not recorded). Some clones in this sample may be carry-over from other donors' samples.

The table lists this clonotype with a count of one. The chain carries TRBV10-3 and TRBJ2-7; a possible D gene is TRBD2 (5 bases). The CDR3 loop spans 17 amino acids. In germline, CDR1 is ENHRY, CDR2 SYGVKD. Between the trimmed V and J ends, which lost 0 bases and 6 bases, there was a span of 21 bases. The CDR3 spells CAISESRTGVEGIEQYF. CDR3 DNA: TGTGCCATCAGTGAGTCGAGGACCGGTGTTGAGGGCATCGAGCAGTACTTC.

This clonotype showed up just a few times. V is TRBV5-1 and J is TRBJ2-7, with 10 bases matching TRBD2. CDR3 size: 18 residues. Germline V lookup: CDR1 SGHRS, CDR2 YFSETQ. Trimming at V came to 4 bases and at J to 7 bases, leaving 20 bases not matched to a gene. Written as DNA, the CDR3 is TGCGCCAGCAGCCCCGGGACTAGCGTGGGTTCTTTTGCAGGAGAGCAGTACTTC. Translated: CASSPGTSVGSFAGEQYF.

The chain uses TRBV7-9 and TRBJ1-2, with D possibly matching TRBD1 (5 bases). Germline V gives CDR1 SEHNR, CDR2 FQNEAQ (reference sequence). CDR3 length: 13 residues. Trimming removed 3 bases from V and 5 bases from J, with 10 bases in between. The CDR3 sequence is CASSFPGAYGYTF. Here the CDR3 DNA reads TGTGCCAGCAGCTTTCCCGGGGCTTATGGCTACACCTTC.

This clonotype appeared once. The gene calls are TRBV4-1 and TRBJ2-5, with TRBD2 identical over 7 bases. After removal of 3 bases from V and 5 bases from J, the junction contained 12 bases not matched to a gene. This CDR3 is built from 16 residues. In germline, CDR1 is MGHRA, CDR2 YSYEKL. CDR3 in DNA: TGCGCCAGCAGCCACCCACTCGCGGGGGTGGGGGAGACCCAGTACTTC. This translates into CASSHPLAGVGETQYF.

A few counts support this clonotype. The chain links TRBV4-1 to TRBJ1-5, with a weak D call TRBD1 (5 bases). From germline, CDR1 is MGHRA and CDR2 YSYEKL. Trimming took off 2 bases at V and 0 bases at J, with 17 bases between the two ends. The CDR3 is made up of 18 amino acids. CDR3 in amino acids: CASSQTPSREYSNQPQHF. In nucleotides, the CDR3 is TGCGCCAGCAGCCAAACGCCCAGCAGGGAGTATAGCAATCAGCCCCAGCATTTT.

The J gene is TRBJ2-1, the V gene TRBV2; a possible D gene is TRBD1 (6 bases). Looked up from germline, CDR1 is SNHLY and CDR2 is FYNNEI. Trimming pared 7 bases from V and 2 bases from J, leaving 12 bases between. There are 14 residues in the CDR3. CDR3 coding DNA: TGTGCCAGCAAGGGTCAGGGGACCTACAATGAGCAGTTCTTC. Protein product: CASKGQGTYNEQFF.

The chain is built from TRBV10-3 and TRBJ2-2, with TRBD2 identical over 16 bases. CDR1 ENHRY and CDR2 SYGVKD come from the germline V gene. Trimming cost V 10 bases and J 1 base; bases outside gene matches: 3. The CDR3 runs 16 residues. CDR3 DNA: TGTGCCACTGGGACTAGCGGGGGGGTGAACACCGGGGAGCTGTTTTTT. Translation gives CATGTSGGVNTGELFF.

This clonotype appeared a few times. V and J are TRBV6-2 or TRBV6-3 and TRBJ2-3; possibly TRBD1 for D (6 bases). The CDR3 contains 15 residues. The germline V and J ends were trimmed by 2 bases and 2 bases, with 11 bases remaining between them. From germline, CDR1 is MNHEY and CDR2 SVGEGT. CDR3 loop: CASSYGQPATDTQYF. The CDR3 DNA reads as TGTGCCAGCAGTTACGGACAGCCTGCCACAGATACGCAGTATTTT.

The chain has TRBV10-3 and TRBJ1-1; D ambiguous. The CDR3 has 11 residues. Germline-derived CDR1 and CDR2 are ENHRY and SYGVKD. V was pared by 3 bases and J by 2 bases, with 1 base between. The CDR3: CAISDNTEAFF. As DNA, the CDR3 is TGTGCCATCAGTGATAACACTGAAGCTTTCTTT.

The V gene is TRBV27, the J gene TRBJ1-6, with D perhaps TRBD1 (6 bases). Germline CDR1 MNHEY, CDR2 SMNVEV (reference sequence). The V end lost 8 bases, the J end lost 9 bases, and 20 bases lay between the germline ends. The CDR3 length is 15 residues. The CDR3 DNA reads as TGTGCCAGCGGAAAGGGGGGCGCAGTCTTTTCACCCCTCCACTTT. As protein: CASGKGGAVFSPLHF.

The chain links TRBV20-1 to TRBJ1-2; perhaps TRBD1 as D (6 bases). This CDR3 has 12 residues. Trimming took 4 bases from V and 2 from J, leaving 8 bases between them. Germline V lookup: CDR1 DFQATT, CDR2 SNEGSKA (reference sequence). The CDR3 here is CSAKDRNYGYTF. The DNA of the CDR3 is TGCAGTGCTAAAGACAGGAACTATGGCTACACCTTC.

The CDR3 region has the DNA TGTGCCACCAGTGATTTCCGGGGATCGGAGCGGACAACCCAAGAGACCCAGTACTTC. Amino acid sequence: CATSDFRGSERTTQETQYF. V gene TRBV24-1 combines with J gene TRBJ2-5, with D perhaps matching TRBD1 or TRBD2 (5 bases each). The CDR3 contains 19 residues. Trimming removed 1 base at V and 1 base at J, with 21 bases between. Per germline, CDR1 KGHDR and CDR2 SFDVKD.

This clonotype was found many times. This chain connects TRBV12-3 or TRBV12-4 to TRBJ1-1, with D unclear. The CDR3 contains 14 residues. Trimming shortened V by 3 bases and J by 1 base, and 9 bases separated the two germline ends. The DNA of the CDR3 is TGTGCCAGCAGTTTCGGGAGACCGAACACTGAAGCTTTCTTT. Protein: CASSFGRPNTEAFF.

The rearrangement uses TRBV29-1 and TRBJ1-2, with D possibly being TRBD1 (6 bases). V lost 5 bases and J lost 5, with 15 bases in between. The germline V gene encodes CDR1 SQVTM and CDR2 ANQGSEA. CDR3 size: 13 residues. The CDR3 DNA is TGCAGCGTTCCACTTTCGAGGGGGTATGGCTACACCTTC. Protein sequence: CSVPLSRGYGYTF.

This clonotype was recorded a few times. The gene calls are TRBV14 and TRBJ1-1; 8 bases match TRBD1. The CDR3 contains 15 residues. The V gene end was trimmed by 2 bases and the J gene end by 0 bases; junction bases not matched to a gene: 2. Germline assignment: CDR1 SGHDN and CDR2 FVKESK. CDR3 protein: CASSQNRGMNTEAFF. As DNA, the CDR3 is TGTGCCAGCAGCCAAAACAGGGGGATGAACACTGAAGCTTTCTTT. Full variable domain (missing parts from reference TRBV14 and TRBJ1-1): EAGVTQFPSHSVIEKGQTVTLRCDPISGHDNLYWYRRVMGKEIKFLLHFVKESKQDESGMPNNRFLAERTGGTYSTLKVQPAELEDSGVYFCASSQNRGMNTEAFFGQGTRLTVV.

The rearrangement uses TRBV19 and TRBJ2-3; D gene uncertain. The V end was cut by 6 bases, the J end by 2 bases, with 15 bases between. Germline V lookup: CDR1 LNHDA, CDR2 SQIVND (reference sequence). The CDR3 consists of 15 residues. The CDR3 DNA sequence: TGTGCCAGTAGAAACCGGAGAGAAGACACAGATACGCAGTATTTT. This gives the protein CASRNRREDTDTQYF.

This clonotype was detected many times. The CDR3 region is CAIAGHTLDSPLHF. CDR3 bases: TGTGCCATCGCGGGTCACACGTTGGATTCACCCCTCCACTTT. The chain links TRBV6-6 to TRBJ1-6, with unresolved D. The CDR3 sequence is 14 residues long. Germline V gene sequence: CDR1 MNHNY, CDR2 SVGAGI (reference sequence). Trimming cost V 10 bases and J 8 bases, with 18 bases left between them.

The chain couples TRBV7-6 to TRBJ1-1, with D maybe TRBD1 (5 bases). V shed 1 base and J shed 6 bases, with 12 bases lying between them. Germline V gene data show CDR1 as SGHVS and CDR2 as FNYEAQ. The CDR3 is made up of 14 amino acids. CDR3 sequence reads: CASSLVAGSAEAFF. CDR3 coding DNA: TGTGCCAGCAGCTTAGTGGCAGGGAGCGCTGAAGCTTTCTTT.

The table lists this clonotype with a few counts. This chain uses TRBV7-3 with TRBJ2-1; 7 nucleotides align to TRBD1. V lost 4 bases to trimming and J lost 6 bases; unmatched junction nucleotides: 9. The CDR3 consists of 15 residues. Germline CDR1 reads SGHTA; CDR2 reads FQGTGA. The CDR3 is CASSWAGGYGNEQFF. The CDR3 bases are TGTGCCAGCAGCTGGGCAGGGGGTTACGGCAATGAGCAGTTCTTC.

The V gene is TRBV5-6, the J gene TRBJ1-1, with unresolved D. Trimming removed 3 bases from V and 1 base from J, with 13 bases in between. This CDR3 has 15 amino acids. Per germline, CDR1 SGHDT and CDR2 YYEEEE. CDR3 sequence reads: CASSSPEPSNTEAFF. The CDR3 nucleotides read TGTGCCAGCAGCTCCCCCGAGCCGTCGAACACTGAAGCTTTCTTT.